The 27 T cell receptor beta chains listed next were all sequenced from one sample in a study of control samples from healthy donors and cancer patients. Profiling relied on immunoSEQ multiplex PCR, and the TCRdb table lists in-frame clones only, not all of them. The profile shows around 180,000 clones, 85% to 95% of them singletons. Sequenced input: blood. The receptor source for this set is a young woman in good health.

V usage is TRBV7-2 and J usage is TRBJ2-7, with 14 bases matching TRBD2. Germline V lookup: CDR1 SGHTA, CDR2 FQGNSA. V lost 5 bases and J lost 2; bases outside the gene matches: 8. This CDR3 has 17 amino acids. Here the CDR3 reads CASSLQGLAGDPYEQYF. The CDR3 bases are TGTGCCAGCAGCCTCCAGGGACTAGCGGGAGATCCCTACGAGCAGTACTTC. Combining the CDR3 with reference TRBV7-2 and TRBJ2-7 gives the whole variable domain GAGVSQSPSNKVTEKGKDVELRCDPISGHTALYWYRQSLGQGLEFLIYFQGNSAPDKSGLPSDRFSAERTGGSVSTLTIQRTQQEDSAVYLCASSLQGLAGDPYEQYFGPGTRLTVT.

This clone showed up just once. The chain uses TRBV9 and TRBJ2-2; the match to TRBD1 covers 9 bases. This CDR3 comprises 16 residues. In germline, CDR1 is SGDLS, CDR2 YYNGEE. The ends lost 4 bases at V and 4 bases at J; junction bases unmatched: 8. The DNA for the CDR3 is TGTGCCAGCAGCCCCAGGGGGGACAGGGCCACCGGGGAGCTGTTTTTT. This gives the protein CASSPRGDRATGELFF.

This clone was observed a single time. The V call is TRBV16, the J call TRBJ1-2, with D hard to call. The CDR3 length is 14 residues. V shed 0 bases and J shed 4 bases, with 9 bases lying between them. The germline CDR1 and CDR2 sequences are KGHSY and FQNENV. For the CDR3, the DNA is TGTGCCAGCAGCCAATCGTCGAAAACCTATGGCTACACCTTC. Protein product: CASSQSSKTYGYTF.

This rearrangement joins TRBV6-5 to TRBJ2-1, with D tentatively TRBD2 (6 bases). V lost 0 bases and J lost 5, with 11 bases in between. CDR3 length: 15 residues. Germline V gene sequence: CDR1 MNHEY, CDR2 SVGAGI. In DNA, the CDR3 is TGTGCCAGCAGTTACTCGACGGGAGTGGACAATGAGCAGTTCTTC. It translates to CASSYSTGVDNEQFF.

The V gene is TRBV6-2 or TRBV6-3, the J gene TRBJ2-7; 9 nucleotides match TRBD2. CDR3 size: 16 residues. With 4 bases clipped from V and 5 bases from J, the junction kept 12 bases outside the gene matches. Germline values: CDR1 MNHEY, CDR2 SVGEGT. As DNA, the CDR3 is TGTGCCAGCAGTTCGAGAGTTAGCGGGAGTGTCGACGAGCAGTACTTC. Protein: CASSSRVSGSVDEQYF.

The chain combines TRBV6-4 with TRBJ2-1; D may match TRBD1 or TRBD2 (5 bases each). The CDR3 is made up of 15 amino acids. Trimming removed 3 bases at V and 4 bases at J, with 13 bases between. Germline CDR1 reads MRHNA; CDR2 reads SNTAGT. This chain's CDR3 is CASSEGVGEYNEQFF. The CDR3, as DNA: TGTGCCAGCAGTGAGGGCGTGGGGGAGTACAATGAGCAGTTCTTC.

In DNA form, the CDR3 reads TGTGCCAGCAGTGACCGAGGACAGGGGAACTATGGCTACACCTTC. Translating it yields CASSDRGQGNYGYTF. The rearrangement uses TRBV25-1 and TRBJ1-2; 9 bases align to TRBD1. Per the germline V gene, CDR1 is MGHDK and CDR2 is SYGVNS. This CDR3 region has 15 residues. J gave up 2 bases and V 3 bases, and 4 bases lay outside the gene matches.

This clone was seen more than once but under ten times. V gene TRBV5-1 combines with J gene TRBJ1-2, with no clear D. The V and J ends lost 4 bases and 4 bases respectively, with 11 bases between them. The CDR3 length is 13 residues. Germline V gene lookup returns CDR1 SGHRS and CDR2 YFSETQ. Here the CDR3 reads CASSPDAGYGYTF. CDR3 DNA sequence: TGCGCCAGCAGCCCTGATGCGGGCTATGGCTACACCTTC.

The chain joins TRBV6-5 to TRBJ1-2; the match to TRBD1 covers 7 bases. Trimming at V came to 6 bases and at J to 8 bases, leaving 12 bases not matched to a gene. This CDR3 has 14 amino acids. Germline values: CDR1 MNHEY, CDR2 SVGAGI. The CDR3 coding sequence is TGTGCCAGCAGGCCTGACAGGGTTCTAGGGGGCTACACCTTC. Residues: CASRPDRVLGGYTF.

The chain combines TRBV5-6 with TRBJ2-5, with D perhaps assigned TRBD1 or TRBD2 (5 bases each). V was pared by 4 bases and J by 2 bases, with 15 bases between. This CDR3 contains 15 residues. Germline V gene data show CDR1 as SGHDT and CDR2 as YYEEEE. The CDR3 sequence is CASSPGPVRQETQYF. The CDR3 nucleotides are TGTGCCAGCAGCCCGGGACCGGTGAGGCAAGAGACCCAGTACTTC.

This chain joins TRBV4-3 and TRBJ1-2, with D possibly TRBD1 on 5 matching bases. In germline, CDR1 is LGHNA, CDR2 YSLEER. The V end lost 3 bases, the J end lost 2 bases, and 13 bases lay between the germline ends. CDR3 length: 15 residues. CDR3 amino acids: CASSQAGTQNYGYTF. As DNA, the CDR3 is TGCGCCAGCAGCCAGGCCGGGACTCAAAACTATGGCTACACCTTC.

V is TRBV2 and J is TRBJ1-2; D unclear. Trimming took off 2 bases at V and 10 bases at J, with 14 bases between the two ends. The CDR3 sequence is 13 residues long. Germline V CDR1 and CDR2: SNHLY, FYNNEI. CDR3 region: CASSERVPGPYTF. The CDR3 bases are TGTGCCAGCAGTGAAAGAGTCCCTGGGCCCTACACCTTC. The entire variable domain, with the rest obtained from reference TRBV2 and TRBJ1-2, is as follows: EPEVTQTPSHQVTQMGQEVILRCVPISNHLYFYWYRQILGQKVEFLVSFYNNEISEKSEIFDDQFSVERPDGSNFTLKIRSTKLEDSAMYFCASSERVPGPYTFGSGTRLTVV.

The CDR3 spells CASSQERQGPHEAFF. The CDR3 nucleotides read TGTGCCAGCAGCCAAGAGAGACAGGGCCCCCACGAAGCTTTCTTT. J is TRBJ1-1 and V is TRBV4-2, with TRBD1 matching over 7 bases. This CDR3 comprises 15 residues. CDR1 LGHNA and CDR2 YNFKEQ come from the germline V gene. The J segment lost 8 bases and the V segment lost 0 bases, leaving 9 bases of the junction unmatched.

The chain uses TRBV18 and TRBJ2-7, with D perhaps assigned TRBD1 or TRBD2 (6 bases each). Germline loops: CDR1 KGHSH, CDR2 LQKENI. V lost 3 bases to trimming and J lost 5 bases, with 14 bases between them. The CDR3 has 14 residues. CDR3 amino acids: CASSPTLGGNEQYF. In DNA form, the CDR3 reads TGTGCCAGCTCACCGACCCTAGGGGGGAACGAGCAGTACTTC. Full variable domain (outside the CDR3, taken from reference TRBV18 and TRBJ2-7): NAGVMQNPRHLVRRRGQEARLRCSPMKGHSHVYWYRQLPEEGLKFMVYLQKENIIDESGMPKERFSAEFPKEGPSILRIQQVVRGDSAAYFCASSPTLGGNEQYFGPGTRLTVT.

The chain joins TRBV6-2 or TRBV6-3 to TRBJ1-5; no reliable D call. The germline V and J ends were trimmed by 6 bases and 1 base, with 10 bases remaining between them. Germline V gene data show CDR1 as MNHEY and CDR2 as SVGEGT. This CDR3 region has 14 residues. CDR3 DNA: TGTGCCAGCAGCCGCGACCGGAGCAATCAGCCCCAGCATTTT. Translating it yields CASSRDRSNQPQHF.

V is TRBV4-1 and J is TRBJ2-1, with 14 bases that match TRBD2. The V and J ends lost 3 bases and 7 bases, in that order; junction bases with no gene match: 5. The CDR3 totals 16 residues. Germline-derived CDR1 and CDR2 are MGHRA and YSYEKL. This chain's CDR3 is CASSHGTSGSWNEQFF. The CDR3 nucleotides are TGCGCCAGCAGCCACGGGACTAGCGGGAGCTGGAATGAGCAGTTCTTC.

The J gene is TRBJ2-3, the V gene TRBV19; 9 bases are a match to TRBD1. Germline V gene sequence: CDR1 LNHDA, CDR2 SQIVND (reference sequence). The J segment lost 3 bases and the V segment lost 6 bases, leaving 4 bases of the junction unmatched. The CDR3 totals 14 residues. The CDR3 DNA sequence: TGTGCCAGTAGAAACAGGGGGCGTACAGATACGCAGTATTTT. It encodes CASRNRGRTDTQYF. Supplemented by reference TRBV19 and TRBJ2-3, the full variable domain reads DGGITQSPKYLFRKEGQNVTLSCEQNLNHDAMYWYRQDPGQGLRLIYYSQIVNDFQKGDIAEGYSVSREKKESFPLTVTSAQKNPTAFYLCASRNRGRTDTQYFGPGTRLTVL.

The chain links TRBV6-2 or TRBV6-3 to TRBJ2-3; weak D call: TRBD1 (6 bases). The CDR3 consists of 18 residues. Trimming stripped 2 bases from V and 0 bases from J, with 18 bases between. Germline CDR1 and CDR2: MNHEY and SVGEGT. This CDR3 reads CASSYTIYRVSSTDTQYF. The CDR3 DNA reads TGTGCCAGCAGTTACACCATATACAGGGTATCTAGCACAGATACGCAGTATTTT.

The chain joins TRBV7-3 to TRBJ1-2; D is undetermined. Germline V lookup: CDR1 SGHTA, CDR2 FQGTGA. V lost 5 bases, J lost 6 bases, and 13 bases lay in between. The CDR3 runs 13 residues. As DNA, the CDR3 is TGTGCCAGCAGCCTCACTCCGAGGGATGGCTACACCTTC. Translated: CASSLTPRDGYTF.

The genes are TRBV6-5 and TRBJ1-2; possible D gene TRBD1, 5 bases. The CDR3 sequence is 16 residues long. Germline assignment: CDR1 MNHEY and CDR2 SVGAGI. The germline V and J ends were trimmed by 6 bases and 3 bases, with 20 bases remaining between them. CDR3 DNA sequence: TGTGCCAGCAGCTACCGGGGGTTCGGGGCGTACTATGGCTACACCTTC. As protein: CASSYRGFGAYYGYTF.

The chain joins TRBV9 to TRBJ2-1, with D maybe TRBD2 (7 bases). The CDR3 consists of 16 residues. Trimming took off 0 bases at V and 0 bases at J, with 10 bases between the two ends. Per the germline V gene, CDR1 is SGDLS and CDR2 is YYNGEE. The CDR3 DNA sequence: TGTGCCAGCAGCGTAGAGGGAGGGGGCTCCTACAATGAGCAGTTCTTC. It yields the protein CASSVEGGGSYNEQFF.

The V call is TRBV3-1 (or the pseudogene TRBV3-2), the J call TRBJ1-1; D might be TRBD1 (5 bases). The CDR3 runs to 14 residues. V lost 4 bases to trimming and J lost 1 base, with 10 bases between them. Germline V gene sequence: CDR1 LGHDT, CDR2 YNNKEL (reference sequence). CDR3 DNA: TGTGCCAGCAGCCTCGTGGGGGAGAACACTGAAGCTTTCTTT. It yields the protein CASSLVGENTEAFF.

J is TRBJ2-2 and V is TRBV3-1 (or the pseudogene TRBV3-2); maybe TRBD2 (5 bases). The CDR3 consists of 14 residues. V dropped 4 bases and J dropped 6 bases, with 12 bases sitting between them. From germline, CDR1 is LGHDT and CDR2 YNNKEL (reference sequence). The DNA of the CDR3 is TGTGCCAGCAGCCCCGACGGGGTCTCCGGGGAGCTGTTTTTT. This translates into CASSPDGVSGELFF.

The CDR3 DNA is TGTGCCAGTAGTATCCGGACTAGCTCCTACGAGCAGTACTTC. Translating gives CASSIRTSSYEQYF. J is TRBJ2-7 and V is TRBV19; 7 bases map to TRBD2. Germline V gene lookup returns CDR1 LNHDA and CDR2 SQIVND (reference sequence). This CDR3 comprises 14 residues. J was trimmed by 0 bases and V by 3 bases; bases with no gene match: 2.

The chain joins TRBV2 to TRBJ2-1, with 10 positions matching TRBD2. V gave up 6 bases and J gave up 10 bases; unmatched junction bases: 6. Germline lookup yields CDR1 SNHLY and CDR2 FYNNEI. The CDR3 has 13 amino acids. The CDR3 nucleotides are TGTGCCAGCAGCCTAGCGGGAGATGCGGAGCAGTTCTTC. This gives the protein CASSLAGDAEQFF.

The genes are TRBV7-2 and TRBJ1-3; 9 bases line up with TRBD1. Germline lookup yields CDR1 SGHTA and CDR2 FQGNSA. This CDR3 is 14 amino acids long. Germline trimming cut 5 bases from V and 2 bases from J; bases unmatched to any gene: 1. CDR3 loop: CASSRDRAGNTIYF. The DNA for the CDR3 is TGTGCCAGCAGCCGGGACAGGGCTGGAAACACCATATATTTT.

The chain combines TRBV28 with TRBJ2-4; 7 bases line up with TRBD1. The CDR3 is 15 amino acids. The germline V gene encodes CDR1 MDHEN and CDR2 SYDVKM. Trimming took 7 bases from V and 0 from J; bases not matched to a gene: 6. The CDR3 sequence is CASNRDSLAKNIQYF. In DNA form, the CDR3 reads TGTGCCAGCAACAGGGACAGCCTAGCCAAAAACATTCAGTACTTC.